This passage covers 30 T cell receptor beta chains from one sample sequenced in a study of T cells in Graves' hyperthyroidism and ophthalmopathy. RNA transcripts were the template for amplifying TCR beta CDR3 regions. HTBI primers were the set used in a first-round RT-PCR of the TCR CDR3. TCRdb processed the multiplex PCR reads anew with MiXCR; each CDR3 protein has one entry. This sample has approximately 870,000 distinct CDR3 sequences; over 35% occur once, and the top ten carry approximately 10%. Specimen: blood. The receptors stem from a man aged 18 to 29 with Graves' hyperthyroidism.

In this sample, this clonotype turned up many times. At one boundary the junction diverges from the germline segment, which might be a read error. The chain uses TRBV7-7 and TRBJ2-5; D remains unclear. The germline CDR1 and CDR2 sequences are SSHAT and FNYEAQ (reference sequence). This CDR3 is built from 15 residues. The CDR3: CASSLVYRASETQYF. Here the CDR3 DNA reads TGTGCTAGCAGCTTAGTTTACAGAGCTTCTGAGACCCAGTACTTC. The entire variable domain, with the rest obtained from reference TRBV7-7 and TRBJ2-5, is as follows: GAGVSQSPRYKVTKRGQDVTLRCDPISSHATLYWYQQALGQGPEFLTYFNYEAQPDKSGLPSDRFSAERPEGSISTLTIQRTEQRDSAMYRCASSLVYRASETQYFGPGTRLLVL.

This chain connects TRBV29-1 to TRBJ2-7, with 8 bases fitting TRBD1. Germline loops: CDR1 SQVTM, CDR2 ANQGSEA. This CDR3 has 11 amino acids. The J segment lost 7 bases and the V segment lost 5 bases, leaving 4 bases of the junction unmatched. CDR3 nucleotide sequence: TGCAGCGTTACGACAGGGGAAGAGCAGTACTTC. Amino acid sequence: CSVTTGEEQYF.

This clonotype has ten or more counts. The genes are TRBV2 and TRBJ1-1, with D possibly matching TRBD1 (5 bases). The CDR3 length is 13 residues. Trimming left V 5 bases short and J 2 bases short, with 9 bases between. Germline CDR1 and CDR2: SNHLY and FYNNEI. In DNA form, the CDR3 reads TGTGCCAGCAGTACCGACAGTAACACTGAAGCTTTCTTT. It codes for CASSTDSNTEAFF. The full variable domain, its missing parts supplied by reference TRBV2 and TRBJ1-1, is EPEVTQTPSHQVTQMGQEVILRCVPISNHLYFYWYRQILGQKVEFLVSFYNNEISEKSEIFDDQFSVERPDGSNFTLKIRSTKLEDSAMYFCASSTDSNTEAFFGQGTRLTVV.

This rearrangement joins TRBV29-1 to TRBJ1-2, with TRBD1 matching over 9 bases. Germline assignment: CDR1 SQVTM and CDR2 ANQGSEA. The junction had 7 bases not matched to a gene; V was cut back by 3 bases and J by 14 bases. This CDR3 region has 11 residues. The CDR3 region is CSVDAGQGLTF. CDR3 nucleotide sequence: TGCAGCGTTGATGCGGGACAGGGTCTTACCTTC. Looking up the rest from reference TRBV29-1 and TRBJ1-2 gives the full variable domain: SAVISQKPSRDICQRGTSLTIQCQVDSQVTMMFWYRQQPGQSLTLIATANQGSEATYESGFVIDKFPISRPNLTFSTLTVSNMSPEDSSIYLCSVDAGQGLTFGSGTRLTVV.

J is TRBJ2-6 and V is TRBV2; no clear D gene. The CDR3 spans 16 residues. V dropped 3 bases and J dropped 1 base, with 10 bases sitting between them. CDR1 SNHLY and CDR2 FYNNEI come from the germline V gene. The CDR3 loop reads CASSEHGKSGANVLTF. The DNA of the CDR3 is TGTGCCAGCAGTGAGCATGGGAAGTCTGGGGCCAACGTCCTGACTTTC.

The CDR3 coding sequence is TGTGCCAGCAGCTCCTCTGCTCCACACATCGGCTACGAGCAGTACTTC. Its translation is CASSSSAPHIGYEQYF. V usage is TRBV11-2 and J usage is TRBJ2-7; D call uncertain. The CDR3 sequence is 16 residues long. CDR1 SGHAT and CDR2 FQNNGV come from the germline V gene. The ends were cut back, 4 bases at V and 3 bases at J, with 19 bases in the middle.

This clonotype has more than one count but fewer than ten. The final CDR3 position lacks the conserved phenylalanine or tryptophan, pointing to a likely read error. Because the CDR3's place on the DNA is in doubt, the DNA is left out and the CDR3 is given as listed by TCRdb. V is TRBV7-9 and J is TRBJ2-6. With termini counted, the CDR3 has 8 amino acids. CDR1 and CDR2 (germline): SEHNR, FQNEAQ (reference sequence). The CDR3 region is CASSFPTS.

The rearrangement uses TRBV9 and TRBJ1-1; TRBD1 is a possible D gene (6 bases). V was clipped by 10 bases and J by 5 bases, with 15 bases between them. Germline V gene sequence: CDR1 SGDLS, CDR2 YYNGEE. The CDR3 is 12 amino acids. The CDR3 region has the DNA TGTGCCGATACAGGGATGGGAACTGAAGCTTTCTTT. Its translation is CADTGMGTEAFF.

A remark on this clonotype: The CDR3 ends on some other residue instead of the conserved phenylalanine or tryptophan, so this is likely a read error. No DNA is shown, since the ends of the CDR3 on it are uncertain; the CDR3 is the one TCRdb lists. The J gene is TRBJ2-5, the V gene TRBV24-1; the table's D call of TRBD2 was not tested on the DNA. CDR1 is KGHDR, CDR2 SFDVKD, per germline. With termini counted, the CDR3 has 10 amino acids. CDR3 sequence reads: CATSDYRDSL.

This clonotype was seen at least ten times. The V call is TRBV7-9, the J call TRBJ1-1, with D possibly matching TRBD1 (5 bases). There are 14 residues in the CDR3. The ends were cut back, 0 bases at V and 5 bases at J, with 10 bases in the middle. Germline values: CDR1 SEHNR, CDR2 FQNEAQ (reference sequence). This chain's CDR3 is CASSLAIGTTEAFF. CDR3 nucleotides: TGTGCCAGCAGCTTAGCGATCGGGACGACTGAAGCTTTCTTT.

This chain uses TRBV12-3 or TRBV12-4 with TRBJ2-5; maybe TRBD2 (5 bases). V was shortened by 6 bases and J by 3 bases, with 20 bases between the two germline ends. The CDR3 extends over 16 amino acids. CDR3 in amino acids: CASSLRLGEGKETQYF. For the CDR3, the DNA is TGTGCCAGCAGCCTAAGGCTGGGTGAGGGAAAAGAGACCCAGTACTTC.

This chain uses TRBV13 with TRBJ1-1; D perhaps matches TRBD1 (5 bases). Germline V CDR1 and CDR2: PRHDT, FYEKMQ (reference sequence). There are 15 residues in the CDR3. With 5 bases removed from V and 5 bases from J, the gap between germline ends came to 18 bases. CDR3 amino acids: CASSAAGGGWTEAFF. Here the CDR3 DNA reads TGTGCCAGCAGCGCCGCCGGGGGGGGTTGGACTGAAGCTTTCTTT.

The V call is TRBV6-5, the J call TRBJ2-2; unclear D gene. Deletions cut 2 bases from V and 8 bases from J, with 15 bases between. Germline V gives CDR1 MNHEY, CDR2 SVGAGI. This CDR3 region has 15 residues. The CDR3 is CASSYGYSQWGELFF. The DNA of the CDR3 is TGTGCCAGCAGTTACGGCTATTCCCAGTGGGGGGAGCTGTTTTTT.

Notes on this clonotype: Being one base from a much bigger clone, this may be a read error. The rearrangement joins TRBV6-5 to TRBJ1-2, with D maybe TRBD1 (6 bases). The CDR3 is 13 residues long. Germline V gene sequence: CDR1 MNHEY, CDR2 SVGAGI. The ends were cut back, 6 bases at V and 3 bases at J, with 11 bases in the middle. CDR3 residues: CASRRDIYYGYTF. As DNA, the CDR3 is TGTGCCAGCAGAAGGGACATATACTATGGCTACACCTTC.

This clonotype came up a few times. The chain combines TRBV9 with TRBJ2-7, with D hard to call. The CDR3 extends over 13 amino acids. Germline V lookup: CDR1 SGDLS, CDR2 YYNGEE. V dropped 4 bases and J dropped 5 bases, with 13 bases sitting between them. CDR3 region: CASSTNQRDEQYF. The CDR3 nucleotides are TGTGCCAGCAGCACGAACCAACGGGACGAGCAGTACTTC.

The chain links TRBV6-5 to TRBJ2-5; 8 bases are a match to TRBD1. After removal of 5 bases from V and 5 bases from J, the junction contained 7 bases not matched to a gene. Germline V gene data show CDR1 as MNHEY and CDR2 as SVGAGI. The CDR3 extends over 14 amino acids. For the CDR3, the DNA is TGTGCCAGCAGTCTGACAGGGGATGGGGAGACCCAGTACTTC. Translation: CASSLTGDGETQYF.

The chain employs TRBV9 and TRBJ2-5; D possibly matches TRBD1 or TRBD2 (5 bases each). V was clipped by 4 bases and J by 6 bases, with 19 bases between them. Germline assignment: CDR1 SGDLS and CDR2 YYNGEE. The CDR3 contains 15 residues. CDR3 region: CASSQEGEMSQTQYF. Here the CDR3 DNA reads TGTGCCAGCAGCCAAGAAGGGGAGATGAGTCAGACCCAGTACTTC.

A remark on this clonotype: It may be a read error: a sequence one base away is much more abundant. The CDR3 DNA follows: TGCAGTGCTGGTCCAGGGGGCACGTACGAGCAGTACTTC. Translation gives CSAGPGGTYEQYF. The chain combines TRBV20-1 with TRBJ2-7, with TRBD1 identical over 8 bases. Germline-derived CDR1 and CDR2 are DFQATT and SNEGSKA (reference sequence). The junction had 7 bases not matched to a gene; V was cut back by 5 bases and J by 4 bases. The CDR3 is made up of 13 amino acids.

V gene TRBV24-1 combines with J gene TRBJ1-5; D gene ambiguous. CDR3 size: 15 residues. The germline CDR1 and CDR2 sequences are KGHDR and SFDVKD. The germline V and J ends were trimmed by 11 bases and 7 bases, with 23 bases remaining between them. CDR3 nucleotides: TGTGCCAGCAGCCGGTTCGGTGGGATAGCGCAGCCCCAGCATTTT. It yields the protein CASSRFGGIAQPQHF.

Comment on this clonotype: Germline and junction disagree at one end, which may indicate a read error. The rearrangement joins TRBV15 to TRBJ2-2, with unresolved D. CDR1 and CDR2 from the germline V gene are LNHNV and YYDKDF (reference sequence). The CDR3 is 14 amino acids. The chain's CDR3 is CATSGELLTGELFF. The CDR3 DNA reads TGTGCCACCAGCGGAGAACTCCTTACCGGGGAGCTGTTTTTT.

This chain uses TRBV2 with TRBJ1-1; D is unclear. V was clipped by 4 bases and J by 9 bases, with 15 bases between them. CDR1 is SNHLY and CDR2 is FYNNEI in the germline V gene. This CDR3 is built from 13 residues. The CDR3 sequence is CASSGPEGPQAFF. For the CDR3, the DNA is TGTGCCAGCAGTGGGCCCGAGGGCCCCCAAGCTTTCTTT. Drawing the rest from reference TRBV2 and TRBJ1-1, the complete variable domain is EPEVTQTPSHQVTQMGQEVILRCVPISNHLYFYWYRQILGQKVEFLVSFYNNEISEKSEIFDDQFSVERPDGSNFTLKIRSTKLEDSAMYFCASSGPEGPQAFFGQGTRLTVV.

This chain joins TRBV20-1 and TRBJ2-5; 7 positions agree with TRBD2. Per germline, CDR1 DFQATT and CDR2 SNEGSKA (reference sequence). J lost 3 bases, V lost 5 bases, and 12 bases had no gene match. The CDR3 consists of 15 residues. Here the CDR3 reads CSASQLEGGKETQYF. CDR3 coding DNA: TGCAGTGCTTCCCAACTGGAGGGAGGGAAAGAGACCCAGTACTTC.

This clonotype was counted many times. The V and J genes are TRBV29-1 and TRBJ1-2; weak D call: TRBD1 (6 bases). The germline V and J ends were trimmed by 6 bases and 0 bases, with 11 bases remaining between them. This CDR3 spans 13 amino acids. Germline V gene sequence: CDR1 SQVTM, CDR2 ANQGSEA. The CDR3 sequence: CSVRQESNYGYTF. CDR3 coding DNA: TGCAGCGTCCGACAGGAATCTAACTATGGCTACACCTTC. The variable domain in full, with the rest retrieved from reference TRBV29-1 and TRBJ1-2, is SAVISQKPSRDICQRGTSLTIQCQVDSQVTMMFWYRQQPGQSLTLIATANQGSEATYESGFVIDKFPISRPNLTFSTLTVSNMSPEDSSIYLCSVRQESNYGYTFGSGTRLTVV.

A word on this clonotype: It may be a read error: a sequence one base away is much more abundant. The chain employs TRBV14 and TRBJ1-1; tentative D call: TRBD1 (5 bases). V was pared by 0 bases and J by 7 bases, with 15 bases between. This CDR3 contains 15 residues. In germline, CDR1 is SGHDN, CDR2 FVKESK. CDR3 amino acids: CASSQDQGVAREAFF. CDR3 nucleotides: TGTGCCAGCAGCCAAGATCAGGGTGTAGCGCGTGAAGCTTTCTTT.

This clonotype showed up many times. The rearrangement uses TRBV24-1 and TRBJ1-1, with 7 bases matching TRBD1. Germline lookup yields CDR1 KGHDR and CDR2 SFDVKD. This CDR3 region has 14 residues. V trimming: 7 bases; J trimming: 6 bases; junction bases outside the gene matches: 10. CDR3 DNA sequence: TGTGCCACCAGGGGGAGCCACAGGGGCGCTGAAGCTTTCTTT. This gives the protein CATRGSHRGAEAFF.

In regard to this clonotype: Germline and junction disagree at one end, which may indicate a read error. The chain's CDR3 is CGVGQGLNTEAFF. Written as DNA, the CDR3 is TGCGGCGTTGGTCAGGGGCTAAACACTGAAGCTTTCTTT. The genes are TRBV29-1 and TRBJ1-1, with D possibly TRBD1 on 6 matching bases. CDR3 size: 13 residues. The germline V gene has CDR1 SQVTM and CDR2 ANQGSEA.

The V and J genes are TRBV2 and TRBJ1-5; possibly TRBD1 for D (6 bases). In germline, CDR1 is SNHLY, CDR2 FYNNEI. The CDR3 is 15 residues long. The V end was cut by 3 bases, the J end by 2 bases, with 11 bases between. The CDR3 bases are TGTGCCAGCAGTGACAGGGGCGCGGGCAATCAGCCCCAGCATTTT. Its translation is CASSDRGAGNQPQHF.

The chain is built from TRBV6-1 and TRBJ2-5; TRBD1 or TRBD2 may be the D gene (5 bases each). V was trimmed by 0 bases and J by 1 base, leaving 12 bases between them. CDR3 length equals 16 residues. Germline CDR1 MNHNS, CDR2 SASEGT. CDR3 DNA: TGTGCCAGCAGTGAAGCCCCCTCAGGGAGCCAAGAGACCCAGTACTTC. Translated, it gives CASSEAPSGSQETQYF.

This clonotype was detected only a few times. V gene TRBV19 combines with J gene TRBJ1-4; weak D call: TRBD1 (5 bases). This CDR3 spans 13 amino acids. Germline loops: CDR1 LNHDA, CDR2 SQIVND (reference sequence). V lost 3 bases to trimming and J lost 4 bases, with 6 bases between them. This CDR3 is CASSMGDNEKLFF. CDR3 DNA: TGTGCCAGTAGTATGGGGGATAATGAAAAACTGTTTTTT.

The chain has TRBV6-5 and TRBJ2-6; D not certain. CDR3 size: 14 residues. The ends were cut back, 6 bases at V and 0 bases at J, with 6 bases in the middle. Germline CDR1 and CDR2: MNHEY and SVGAGI. The CDR3 spells CASRRPSGANVLTF. Written as DNA, the CDR3 is TGTGCCAGCAGGCGGCCCTCTGGGGCCAACGTCCTGACTTTC.